One sample yielded the 22 T cell receptor beta chains listed below, sequenced in a study of CD8 T cells in ankylosing spondylitis. Study-level results: In ankylosing spondylitis blood, a motif of 7 to 9 highly homologous TCR beta variants appeared characteristic.

TCRdb processed the 5' RACE reads anew with MiXCR; each CDR3 protein has one entry. The sample has around 770,000 distinct CDR3 sequences; approximately 12% are singletons. These receptors have no identified antigens. The sample consisted of blood, either unsorted or a sorted T cell fraction (not recorded which). The receptors come from a male donor with ankylosing spondylitis.

The chain carries TRBV20-1 and TRBJ1-5; 8 positions match TRBD1. Germline lookup yields CDR1 DFQATT and CDR2 SNEGSKA (reference sequence). V shed 5 bases and J 0 bases; nucleotides not matched to a gene: 6. The length of the CDR3 is 15 residues. The CDR3 sequence is CSASGGELSNQPQHF. CDR3 DNA sequence: TGCAGTGCTTCAGGGGGCGAGCTTAGCAATCAGCCCCAGCATTTT.

The rearrangement links TRBV6-1 to TRBJ1-4; D is possibly TRBD1 (5 bases). Trimming cost V 6 bases and J 6 bases, with 17 bases left between them. The CDR3 covers 15 residues. Looked up from germline, CDR1 is MNHNS and CDR2 is SASEGT. The CDR3 protein is CASSRYQRQHEKLFF. CDR3 coding DNA: TGTGCCAGCAGCCGGTACCAGCGACAGCATGAAAAACTGTTTTTT.

The table lists this clonotype with many counts. The genes are TRBV7-2 and TRBJ2-5; D may be TRBD1 (5 bases). This CDR3 has 14 residues. Trimming left V 5 bases short and J 2 bases short, with 12 bases between. CDR1 SGHTA and CDR2 FQGNSA come from the germline V gene. CDR3: CASSPRQTQETQYF. The DNA for the CDR3 is TGTGCCAGCAGCCCAAGACAGACTCAAGAGACCCAGTACTTC.

This clonotype was recorded at least ten times. This chain connects TRBV12-3 or TRBV12-4 to TRBJ2-7, with D hard to call. This CDR3 has 14 residues. Trimming cost V 5 bases and J 3 bases, with 14 bases left between them. CDR3 sequence reads: CASSDYRRGYEQYF. In DNA, the CDR3 is TGTGCCAGCAGTGATTACCGGCGCGGCTACGAGCAGTACTTC.

This clonotype was picked up a small number of times. CDR3: CATSRGGAGDEQFF. The CDR3, as DNA: TGTGCCACCAGCAGGGGCGGAGCCGGGGATGAGCAGTTCTTC. The chain uses TRBV15 and TRBJ2-1; maybe TRBD2 (5 bases). CDR1 and CDR2 from the germline V gene are LNHNV and YYDKDF (reference sequence). The V gene lost 3 bases and the J gene lost 8 bases, with 14 bases spanning the gap. The CDR3 consists of 14 residues.

This clonotype was recorded many times. The V and J genes are TRBV29-1 and TRBJ1-6, with 7 bases aligning to TRBD1. V lost 4 bases to trimming and J lost 1 base; unmatched junction nucleotides: 7. This CDR3 has 16 residues. CDR1 and CDR2 (germline): SQVTM, ANQGSEA. The CDR3 protein is CSVAGTADSYNSPLHF. In nucleotides, the CDR3 is TGCAGCGTTGCGGGGACAGCGGATTCCTATAATTCACCCCTCCACTTT.

This chain connects TRBV18 to TRBJ2-7, with D maybe TRBD2 (7 bases). This CDR3 contains 15 residues. Looked up from germline, CDR1 is KGHSH and CDR2 is LQKENI. V lost 0 bases to trimming and J lost 5 bases, with 14 bases between them. CDR3 in amino acids: CASSPPGGRGNEQYF. For the CDR3, the DNA is TGTGCCAGCTCACCACCGGGGGGGCGCGGGAACGAGCAGTACTTC.

Only a few counts were recorded for this clonotype. This sequence joins TRBV5-4 and TRBJ2-2, with 9 nucleotides matching TRBD2. Germline CDR1 SGHNT, CDR2 YYREEE (reference sequence). The V gene end was trimmed by 4 bases and the J gene end by 0 bases; junction bases not matched to a gene: 7. The CDR3 is 17 amino acids. CDR3 nucleotides: TGTGCCAGCAGCCTGCAAGGACTAGCGTCGAACACCGGGGAGCTGTTTTTT. Translated: CASSLQGLASNTGELFF.

Ten or more counts support this clonotype. The chain carries TRBV5-6 and TRBJ2-4; D is tentatively TRBD1 or TRBD2 (5 bases each). The CDR3 has 16 residues. V was shortened by 3 bases and J by 5 bases, with 18 bases between the two germline ends. The V gene's germline CDR1 is SGHDT and CDR2 YYEEEE. The CDR3 protein is CASSSGRFGAENIQYF. DNA for the CDR3: TGTGCCAGCAGCTCCGGACGGTTCGGGGCGGAAAACATTCAGTACTTC.

This clonotype was counted at least ten times. V and J are TRBV20-1 and TRBJ2-3; no clear D. V was shortened by 3 bases and J by 2 bases, with 12 bases between the two germline ends. Germline CDR1 reads DFQATT; CDR2 reads SNEGSKA (reference sequence). This CDR3 region has 14 residues. The CDR3 region has the DNA TGCAGTGCTAGCGACGGGCTTTACACAGATACGCAGTATTTT. Translating it yields CSASDGLYTDTQYF.

This clonotype was picked up a small number of times. This chain uses TRBV10-3 with TRBJ2-1; D remains unclear. CDR1 and CDR2 from the germline V gene are ENHRY and SYGVKD. The CDR3 consists of 11 residues. V was pared by 5 bases and J by 8 bases, with 7 bases between. Here the CDR3 DNA reads TGTGCCATCAGTACCCGGGATGAGCAGTTCTTC. Its protein is CAISTRDEQFF.

The chain combines TRBV6-1 with TRBJ1-2; unclear D gene. The germline CDR1 and CDR2 sequences are MNHNS and SASEGT. Trimming left V 6 bases short and J 3 bases short, with 11 bases between. The CDR3 sequence is 13 residues long. CDR3 protein: CASSRTSDYGYTF. CDR3 nucleotides: TGTGCCAGCAGCCGTACCTCCGACTATGGCTACACCTTC.

This clonotype occurred a few times. The genes are TRBV5-1 and TRBJ1-2; D is unclear. Trimming took 6 bases from V and 9 from J, leaving 18 bases between them. The CDR3 is 13 residues long. Germline V CDR1 and CDR2: SGHRS, YFSETQ. The CDR3 nucleotides read TGCGCCAGCATGGGGATGAGAGCGAGTAGCTACACCTTC. Protein sequence: CASMGMRASSYTF.

This clonotype was seen a few times. The chain links TRBV29-1 to TRBJ2-1, with 9 bases that match TRBD2. CDR3 length: 14 residues. Unmatched junction bases numbered 8, after V lost 7 bases and J lost 4 bases. Germline CDR1 SQVTM, CDR2 ANQGSEA. The CDR3 sequence is CSGTGLAEYNEQFF. In DNA form, the CDR3 reads TGCAGCGGGACGGGACTAGCAGAATACAATGAGCAGTTCTTC.

This clonotype showed up just a few times. The chain has TRBV20-1 and TRBJ1-2; D gene uncertain. Germline CDR1 is DFQATT and CDR2 is SNEGSKA (reference sequence). V lost 6 bases to trimming and J lost 2 bases, with 10 bases between them. This CDR3 region has 12 residues. The CDR3: CSALRGNYGYTF. As DNA, the CDR3 is TGCAGTGCCCTCCGGGGAAACTATGGCTACACCTTC.

The V and J genes are TRBV15 and TRBJ2-3; the D gene could be TRBD1 or TRBD2 (5 bases each). This CDR3 spans 11 amino acids. Trimming took off 9 bases at V and 3 bases at J, with 7 bases between the two ends. Germline V lookup: CDR1 LNHNV, CDR2 YYDKDF (reference sequence). The CDR3 DNA reads TGTGCCACGGGGGTTACAGATACGCAGTATTTT. Translated, it gives CATGVTDTQYF.

This clonotype has only a few counts. This chain connects TRBV20-1 to TRBJ2-7; 9 bases are a match to TRBD1. V lost 5 bases to trimming and J lost 7 bases; unmatched junction nucleotides: 6. Per the germline V gene, CDR1 is DFQATT and CDR2 is SNEGSKA (reference sequence). CDR3 size: 12 residues. The CDR3 sequence: CSAGTGRHEQYF. The CDR3 DNA sequence: TGCAGTGCTGGGACAGGGCGCCATGAGCAGTACTTC.

A word on this clonotype: A read error may be the cause here, since a much bigger clone is one base away. The rearrangement joins TRBV5-1 to TRBJ2-5, with 10 bases fitting TRBD2. The CDR3 has 14 residues. Looked up from germline, CDR1 is SGHRS and CDR2 is YFSETQ. Losses at the gene ends were 4 bases for V and 7 bases for J; bases not matched to a gene: 7. The CDR3 nucleotides are TGCGCCAGCAGCAAGACTAGCGGGCTTGCGACCCAGTACTTC. Its protein product is CASSKTSGLATQYF.

In this sample, this clonotype turned up many times. The V and J genes are TRBV5-5 and TRBJ1-1; D unclear. Trimming took 1 base from V and 4 from J, leaving 11 bases between them. Germline V CDR1 and CDR2: SGHKS, YYEKEE (reference sequence). CDR3 size: 14 residues. The CDR3 is CASSLLLRSTEAFF. As DNA, the CDR3 is TGTGCCAGCAGCTTGTTATTAAGGAGCACTGAAGCTTTCTTT.

DNA for the CDR3: TGTGCCAGCAGGAAGGGACTAGCGGGAGTGGGGACCCAGTACTTC. Amino acids: CASRKGLAGVGTQYF. V is TRBV28 and J is TRBJ2-5, with TRBD2 identical over 14 bases. This CDR3 spans 15 amino acids. Trimming removed 6 bases from V and 7 bases from J; junction bases left unmatched: 7. CDR1 MDHEN and CDR2 SYDVKM come from the germline V gene.

This clonotype has a count of ten or more. The chain has TRBV12-5 and TRBJ1-1, with 7 bases lining up with TRBD1. The CDR3 has 15 amino acids. CDR1 and CDR2 (germline): LGHNT, FRNRAP. After removal of 2 bases from V and 6 bases from J, the junction contained 9 bases not matched to a gene. The DNA of the CDR3 is TGTGCTAGTGGTTTGTCGAGGGGGCGACGTGCTGAAGCTTTCTTT. Its translation: CASGLSRGRRAEAFF.

The chain uses TRBV7-2 and TRBJ1-1; 7 positions match TRBD1. The ends lost 5 bases at V and 1 base at J; junction bases unmatched: 4. The germline V gene has CDR1 SGHTA and CDR2 FQGNSA. This CDR3 has 14 amino acids. The CDR3 DNA sequence: TGTGCCAGCAGCCTATACAGGGGGAACACTGAAGCTTTCTTT. As protein: CASSLYRGNTEAFF.